The rows below give T cell receptor beta chains drawn from one sample of a study of CD8+ T cells in alopecia areata. Clones were read by immunoSEQ multiplex PCR, and TCRdb kept only the in-frame ones, dropping some. The sample includes over 30,000 clones, about three quarters seen only once; the top ten take 19%. Sequencing was carried out using NKG2D-low CD8+ T cells sorted from blood. The origin of the receptors is a human donor with alopecia areata. Each CDR3 is given with its conserved first and last residue. The order of the fields is CDR3 length, clone size, V gene, J gene, D gene, CDR3 protein, CDR3 DNA. The D gene is left open where the match is weak. Only part of the rows carry a size: once, few, many, or a class if the clone is expanded.

>14|NA|TRBV7-2|TRBJ2-3|NA
CASSLLAGTDTQYF
TGTGCCAGCAGCTTATTGGCAGGGACAGATACGCAGTATTTT
>15|NA|TRBV29-1|TRBJ2-7|TRBD2
CSVVLAGVNSYEQYF
TGCAGCGTTGTGCTAGCGGGAGTCAATTCCTACGAGCAGTACTTC
>15|NA|TRBV7-3|TRBJ2-3|NA
CASSLGTSGLDTQYF
TGTGCCAGCAGCTTAGGGACCTCGGGGTTGGATACGCAGTATTTT
>16|once|TRBV5-1|TRBJ2-7|TRBD1
CASSASEGASFNEQYF
TGCGCCAGCAGCGCCTCAGAGGGGGCTTCTTTCAACGAGCAGTACTTC
>16|once|TRBV5-1|TRBJ2-1|TRBD1
CASSLTGTGSHHEQFF
TGCGCCAGCAGCTTGACCGGGACAGGCTCACACCATGAGCAGTTCTTC
>15|NA|TRBV7-9|TRBJ1-1|TRBD1
CASRWGTDRNTEAFF
TGTGCCAGCAGATGGGGGACAGACCGGAACACTGAAGCTTTCTTT
>17|NA|TRBV4-3|TRBJ2-7|TRBD1
CASSQEITGTGPYEQYF
TGCGCCAGCAGCCAAGAAATAACCGGGACAGGACCCTACGAGCAGTACTTC
>17|NA|TRBV9|TRBJ2-7|NA
CASSVNPAQGGSYEQYF
TGTGCCAGCAGCGTAAATCCGGCGCAGGGGGGGAGCTACGAGCAGTACTTC
>13|NA|TRBV19|TRBJ2-7|TRBD1
CASRDRETYEQYF
TGTGCCAGCAGGGACAGGGAGACTTACGAGCAGTACTTC
>13|NA|TRBV30|TRBJ2-7|NA
CAWSGTKIDEQYF
TGTGCCTGGAGTGGGACTAAGATCGACGAGCAGTACTTC
>14|NA|TRBV5-4|TRBJ2-5|NA
CASSHRTGQETQYF
TGTGCCAGCAGCCACCGAACGGGCCAAGAGACCCAGTACTTC
>13|NA|TRBV6-5|TRBJ2-7|NA
CASSYLGTHEQYF
TGTGCCAGCAGTTACTTAGGGACTCACGAGCAGTACTTC
>15|NA|TRBV5-6|TRBJ2-7|TRBD1
CASSYTGTGIYEQYF
TGTGCCAGCAGCTATACCGGGACAGGGATTTACGAGCAGTACTTC
>13|few|TRBV19|TRBJ1-1|NA
CASKDTSLTEAFF
TGTGCCAGTAAAGATACTTCACTCACTGAAGCTTTCTTT
>14|NA|TRBV13|TRBJ1-5|NA
CASSPGPSNQPQHF
TGTGCCAGCAGCCCTGGACCGAGCAATCAGCCCCAGCATTTT
>15|NA|TRBV6-5|TRBJ2-3|NA
CASSQETTGPDTQYF
TGTGCCAGCAGCCAAGAAACAACGGGTCCAGATACGCAGTATTTT
>14|NA|TRBV11-2|TRBJ2-7|NA
CASSSTSGAYEQYF
TGTGCCAGCAGCTCCACCAGTGGCGCTTACGAGCAGTACTTC
>14|NA|TRBV28|TRBJ1-1|NA
CASSLGLMNTEAFF
TGTGCCAGCAGTTTGGGACTGATGAACACTGAAGCTTTCTTT
>13|NA|TRBV10-3|TRBJ2-7|NA
CAISEGFTYEQYF
TGTGCCATCAGTGAGGGGTTCACCTACGAGCAGTACTTC
>12|NA|TRBV28|TRBJ2-7|NA
CASSLDFYEQYF
TGTGCCAGCAGTTTAGACTTCTACGAGCAGTACTTC